This section outlines one TCR beta chain sequence together with its context. Libraries were prepared by immunoSEQ multiplex PCR; TCRdb keeps only in-frame clonotypes and omits some of them. This table holds some 120,000 clones, roughly four fifths found once. CDR3 length: 15 residues. V shed 3 bases and J 4 bases; nucleotides not matched to a gene: 8. Germline V gives CDR1 LGHDT, CDR2 YNNKEL (reference sequence). This sample was taken from a study of blood T cell repertoires in COVID-19. Whole-study context: Samples came from the United States, Italy and Spain, spanning acute and convalescent COVID-19. Nucleic acid was either cDNA or gDNA, and it came from T cells, B-cell-depleted T cells, or PBMCs.

Patients at the Seattle site were enrolled during active infection and followed longitudinally. This clonotype was sampled from an elderly man with COVID-19, enrolled during active disease. Material: peripheral blood. The chain joins TRBV3-1 (or the pseudogene TRBV3-2) to TRBJ1-2, with TRBD1 identical over 7 bases. The CDR3 region is CASSQPGQPFYGYTF. As DNA, the CDR3 is TGTGCCAGCAGCCAGCCGGGACAGCCGTTCTATGGCTACACCTTC.